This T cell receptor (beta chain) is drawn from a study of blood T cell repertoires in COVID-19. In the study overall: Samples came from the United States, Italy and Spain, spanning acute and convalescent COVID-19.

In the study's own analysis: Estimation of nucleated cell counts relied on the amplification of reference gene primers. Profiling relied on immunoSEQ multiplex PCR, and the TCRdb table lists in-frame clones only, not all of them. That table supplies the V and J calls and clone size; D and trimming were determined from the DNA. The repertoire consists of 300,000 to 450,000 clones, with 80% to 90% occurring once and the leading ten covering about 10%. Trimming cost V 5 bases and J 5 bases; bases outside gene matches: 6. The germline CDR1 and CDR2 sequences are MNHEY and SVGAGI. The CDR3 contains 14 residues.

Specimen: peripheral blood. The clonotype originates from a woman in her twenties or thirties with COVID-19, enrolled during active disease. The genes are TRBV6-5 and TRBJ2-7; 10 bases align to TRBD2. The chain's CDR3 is CASSQGLATNEQYF. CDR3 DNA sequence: TGTGCCAGCAGTCAGGGACTAGCGACCAACGAGCAGTACTTC.